One sample yielded the 18 T cell receptor beta chains listed below, sequenced in a study of beta chain features in type 1 diabetes. General study points: TCRB CDR3s were moderately but significantly shorter in Type 1 diabetes patients in all four CD4+ subsets.

These TCRs' antigens remain unknown. The whole isolated RNA underwent reverse transcription, so sequencing captured expressed TCRB transcripts. Measured with immunoSEQ multiplex PCR; TCRdb has only the in-frame clones, and not every one. Altogether about 180,000 clones are present, around 7.8% being singletons, with the ten largest covering about 1%. Sequencing was carried out using central memory CD4+ T cells from blood. The receptors derive from a middle-aged woman with type 1 diabetes.

This chain links TRBV2 with TRBJ2-1; 11 bases map to TRBD1. CDR1 and CDR2 (germline): SNHLY, FYNNEI. V dropped 6 bases and J dropped 8; count of bases not matched to a gene: 9. The CDR3 has 15 amino acids. CDR3 bases: TGTGCCAGCAGCTACGGGGGGACAGGGGGGCATGAGCAGTTCTTC. This translates into CASSYGGTGGHEQFF.

This clone was recorded many times. This chain uses TRBV19 with TRBJ2-1; 10 positions agree with TRBD2. The length of the CDR3 is 13 residues. Unmatched junction bases numbered 0, after V lost 6 bases and J lost 4 bases. Germline V gene lookup returns CDR1 LNHDA and CDR2 SQIVND (reference sequence). CDR3 loop: CASRTSGYNEQFF. DNA for the CDR3: TGTGCCAGTAGGACTAGCGGGTACAATGAGCAGTTCTTC.

The chain links TRBV11-1 to TRBJ1-2; unclear D gene. Looked up from germline, CDR1 is SGHAT and CDR2 is FQDESV (reference sequence). The CDR3 length is 13 residues. Trimming stripped 2 bases from V and 12 bases from J, with 16 bases between. CDR3 in DNA: TGTGCCAGCAGCTTATCCCCAGACGGTGACAACACCTTC. This codes for CASSLSPDGDNTF.

Comments on this clone: One end of the junction does not line up with germline, which may come from a read error. This chain connects TRBV28 to TRBJ1-4; a possible D gene is TRBD1 (5 bases). Germline V gene sequence: CDR1 MDHEN, CDR2 SYDVKM. The CDR3 spans 15 residues. This CDR3 reads CASSLAGYAKEKLFF. CDR3 DNA: TGTGCCAGCAGTTTGGCAGGGTACGCTAAGGAAAAACTGTTTTTT.

In its sample, this clone was seen a few times. The chain couples TRBV11-1 to TRBJ2-2; D not certain. V was trimmed by 5 bases and J by 8 bases, leaving 6 bases between them. CDR1 and CDR2 (germline): SGHAT, FQDESV (reference sequence). The CDR3 consists of 11 residues. Here the CDR3 DNA reads TGTGCCAGCAGCCCTAAGGGGGAGCTGTTTTTT. This codes for CASSPKGELFF. The complete variable domain, with remaining parts taken from reference TRBV11-1 and TRBJ2-2, reads EAEVAQSPRYKITEKSQAVAFWCDPISGHATLYWYRQILGQGPELLVQFQDESVVDDSQLPKDRFSAERLKGVDSTLKIQPAELGDSAMYLCASSPKGELFFGEGSRLTVL.

The J gene is TRBJ1-2, the V gene TRBV7-9, with D uncertain. The V end was cut by 5 bases, the J end by 0 bases, with 13 bases between. CDR3 length: 15 residues. The germline V gene encodes CDR1 SEHNR and CDR2 FQNEAQ (reference sequence). The CDR3 DNA reads as TGTGCCAGCAGCCGAGACCCCGGGTCTAACTATGGCTACACCTTC. It is translated as CASSRDPGSNYGYTF.

This clone came up a few times. This chain links TRBV30 with TRBJ1-1; D might be TRBD1 (5 bases). Germline CDR1 GTSNPN, CDR2 SVGIG (reference sequence). V was trimmed by 0 bases and J by 5 bases, leaving 10 bases between them. This CDR3 is built from 13 residues. The CDR3 nucleotides are TGTGCCTGGAGTGTACGGGGGGGAACTGAAGCTTTCTTT. Protein sequence: CAWSVRGGTEAFF. The full variable domain, in which reference TRBV30 and TRBJ1-1 provide the parts outside the CDR3, is SQTIHQWPATLVQPVGSPLSLECTVEGTSNPNLYWYRQAAGRGLQLLFYSVGIGQISSEVPQNLSASRPQDRQFILSSKKLLLSDSGFYLCAWSVRGGTEAFFGQGTRLTVV.

The chain combines TRBV6-6 with TRBJ2-4; 7 bases match TRBD1. The germline V gene has CDR1 MNHNY and CDR2 SVGAGI (reference sequence). The CDR3 extends over 14 amino acids. Trimming cost V 6 bases and J 3 bases; bases outside gene matches: 5. As DNA, the CDR3 is TGTGCCAGCAGCACCCGGGACAGCAAAAACATTCAGTACTTC. Translating it yields CASSTRDSKNIQYF.

This clone has only a few counts. This sequence joins TRBV5-1 and TRBJ1-5; no clear D gene. V was clipped by 4 bases and J by 4 bases, with 12 bases between them. Germline CDR1 and CDR2: SGHRS and YFSETQ. This CDR3 contains 14 residues. CDR3 region: CASSDGSANQPQHF. The CDR3 DNA is TGCGCCAGCAGCGACGGGTCCGCAAATCAGCCCCAGCATTTT.

The V gene is TRBV18, the J gene TRBJ2-5; D might be TRBD2 (6 bases). Trimming took off 3 bases at V and 4 bases at J, with 9 bases between the two ends. The germline gives CDR1 KGHSH, CDR2 LQKENI. The CDR3 totals 13 residues. This CDR3 is CASSPEGLETQYF. In nucleotides, the CDR3 is TGTGCCAGCTCACCGGAGGGACTAGAGACCCAGTACTTC.

This clone has just a few counts. The chain has TRBV2 and TRBJ1-4, with a possible D match to TRBD1 (5 bases). V gave up 2 bases and J gave up 4 bases, with 8 bases separating them. The CDR3 runs 14 residues. Per the germline V gene, CDR1 is SNHLY and CDR2 is FYNNEI. In DNA, the CDR3 is TGTGCCAGCAGTGAAACGGGGGTTAATGAAAAACTGTTTTTT. Translation gives CASSETGVNEKLFF.

Only a few counts were recorded for this clone. The chain has TRBV7-8 and TRBJ2-3; tentatively, D is TRBD1 (6 bases). The CDR3 spans 15 residues. Trimming removed 5 bases at V and 1 base at J, with 13 bases between. CDR1 is SGHVS, CDR2 FQNEAQ, per germline. The CDR3 loop reads CASSADRTRTDTQYF. The DNA for the CDR3 is TGTGCCAGCAGCGCCGACAGGACCCGCACAGATACGCAGTATTTT.

This clone was detected a few times. J is TRBJ2-7 and V is TRBV4-3; 9 nucleotides line up with TRBD1. The CDR3 length is 14 residues. Germline-derived CDR1 and CDR2 are LGHNA and YSLEER. V dropped 4 bases and J dropped 6; count of bases not matched to a gene: 7. CDR3 residues: CASSPDRGAGEQYF. CDR3 DNA: TGCGCCAGCAGCCCAGACAGGGGGGCAGGCGAGCAGTACTTC.

The rearrangement joins TRBV7-9 to TRBJ1-2; 7 positions match TRBD1. The length of the CDR3 is 16 residues. Trimming took 1 base from V and 7 from J; bases not matched to a gene: 12. The germline gives CDR1 SEHNR, CDR2 FQNEAQ (reference sequence). DNA for the CDR3: TGTGCCAGCAGCTTAGACAGGACAGGCGGCCAGGGTGGCTACACCTTC. Translated: CASSLDRTGGQGGYTF.

The table lists this clone with a few counts. The chain links TRBV11-1 to TRBJ2-5; perhaps TRBD1 as D (5 bases). Trimming removed 2 bases from V and 4 bases from J, with 5 bases in between. This CDR3 region has 12 residues. Germline lookup yields CDR1 SGHAT and CDR2 FQDESV (reference sequence). CDR3 nucleotide sequence: TGTGCCAGCAGCTTAAGGGGAGAGACCCAGTACTTC. As protein: CASSLRGETQYF.

This clone showed up just a few times. This sample includes further DNA sequences coding for the same CDR3. The chain recombines TRBV5-1 with TRBJ2-5; 10 bases are a match to TRBD1. Germline CDR1 SGHRS, CDR2 YFSETQ. V dropped 7 bases and J dropped 5; count of bases not matched to a gene: 5. The CDR3 spans 13 residues. For the CDR3, the DNA is TGCGCCAGCTTTGGACAGGGGGGGGAGACCCAGTACTTC. This gives the protein CASFGQGGETQYF.

In nucleotides, the CDR3 is TGTGCCAGCAGTGTGTTCGAGGGGGCCGTTCAGCCCCAGCATTTT. It codes for CASSVFEGAVQPQHF. The V call is TRBV2, the J call TRBJ1-5; 7 positions match TRBD1. The V gene's germline CDR1 is SNHLY and CDR2 FYNNEI. The CDR3 loop spans 15 amino acids. V lost 4 bases, J lost 6 bases, and 9 bases stayed unmatched.

This clone was detected only a few times. The chain couples TRBV5-1 to TRBJ2-1, with a weak D call TRBD2 (6 bases). The V end was cut by 4 bases, the J end by 11 bases, with 13 bases between. This CDR3 region has 12 residues. Germline lookup yields CDR1 SGHRS and CDR2 YFSETQ. CDR3 amino acids: CASSQEGGKQFF. CDR3 sequence (DNA): TGCGCCAGCAGCCAGGAAGGAGGGAAGCAGTTCTTC. The full variable domain, in which reference TRBV5-1 and TRBJ2-1 provide the parts outside the CDR3, is KAGVTQTPRYLIKTRGQQVTLSCSPISGHRSVSWYQQTPGQGLQFLFEYFSETQRNKGNFPGRFSGRQFSNSRSEMNVSTLELGDSALYLCASSQEGGKQFFGPGTRLTVL.